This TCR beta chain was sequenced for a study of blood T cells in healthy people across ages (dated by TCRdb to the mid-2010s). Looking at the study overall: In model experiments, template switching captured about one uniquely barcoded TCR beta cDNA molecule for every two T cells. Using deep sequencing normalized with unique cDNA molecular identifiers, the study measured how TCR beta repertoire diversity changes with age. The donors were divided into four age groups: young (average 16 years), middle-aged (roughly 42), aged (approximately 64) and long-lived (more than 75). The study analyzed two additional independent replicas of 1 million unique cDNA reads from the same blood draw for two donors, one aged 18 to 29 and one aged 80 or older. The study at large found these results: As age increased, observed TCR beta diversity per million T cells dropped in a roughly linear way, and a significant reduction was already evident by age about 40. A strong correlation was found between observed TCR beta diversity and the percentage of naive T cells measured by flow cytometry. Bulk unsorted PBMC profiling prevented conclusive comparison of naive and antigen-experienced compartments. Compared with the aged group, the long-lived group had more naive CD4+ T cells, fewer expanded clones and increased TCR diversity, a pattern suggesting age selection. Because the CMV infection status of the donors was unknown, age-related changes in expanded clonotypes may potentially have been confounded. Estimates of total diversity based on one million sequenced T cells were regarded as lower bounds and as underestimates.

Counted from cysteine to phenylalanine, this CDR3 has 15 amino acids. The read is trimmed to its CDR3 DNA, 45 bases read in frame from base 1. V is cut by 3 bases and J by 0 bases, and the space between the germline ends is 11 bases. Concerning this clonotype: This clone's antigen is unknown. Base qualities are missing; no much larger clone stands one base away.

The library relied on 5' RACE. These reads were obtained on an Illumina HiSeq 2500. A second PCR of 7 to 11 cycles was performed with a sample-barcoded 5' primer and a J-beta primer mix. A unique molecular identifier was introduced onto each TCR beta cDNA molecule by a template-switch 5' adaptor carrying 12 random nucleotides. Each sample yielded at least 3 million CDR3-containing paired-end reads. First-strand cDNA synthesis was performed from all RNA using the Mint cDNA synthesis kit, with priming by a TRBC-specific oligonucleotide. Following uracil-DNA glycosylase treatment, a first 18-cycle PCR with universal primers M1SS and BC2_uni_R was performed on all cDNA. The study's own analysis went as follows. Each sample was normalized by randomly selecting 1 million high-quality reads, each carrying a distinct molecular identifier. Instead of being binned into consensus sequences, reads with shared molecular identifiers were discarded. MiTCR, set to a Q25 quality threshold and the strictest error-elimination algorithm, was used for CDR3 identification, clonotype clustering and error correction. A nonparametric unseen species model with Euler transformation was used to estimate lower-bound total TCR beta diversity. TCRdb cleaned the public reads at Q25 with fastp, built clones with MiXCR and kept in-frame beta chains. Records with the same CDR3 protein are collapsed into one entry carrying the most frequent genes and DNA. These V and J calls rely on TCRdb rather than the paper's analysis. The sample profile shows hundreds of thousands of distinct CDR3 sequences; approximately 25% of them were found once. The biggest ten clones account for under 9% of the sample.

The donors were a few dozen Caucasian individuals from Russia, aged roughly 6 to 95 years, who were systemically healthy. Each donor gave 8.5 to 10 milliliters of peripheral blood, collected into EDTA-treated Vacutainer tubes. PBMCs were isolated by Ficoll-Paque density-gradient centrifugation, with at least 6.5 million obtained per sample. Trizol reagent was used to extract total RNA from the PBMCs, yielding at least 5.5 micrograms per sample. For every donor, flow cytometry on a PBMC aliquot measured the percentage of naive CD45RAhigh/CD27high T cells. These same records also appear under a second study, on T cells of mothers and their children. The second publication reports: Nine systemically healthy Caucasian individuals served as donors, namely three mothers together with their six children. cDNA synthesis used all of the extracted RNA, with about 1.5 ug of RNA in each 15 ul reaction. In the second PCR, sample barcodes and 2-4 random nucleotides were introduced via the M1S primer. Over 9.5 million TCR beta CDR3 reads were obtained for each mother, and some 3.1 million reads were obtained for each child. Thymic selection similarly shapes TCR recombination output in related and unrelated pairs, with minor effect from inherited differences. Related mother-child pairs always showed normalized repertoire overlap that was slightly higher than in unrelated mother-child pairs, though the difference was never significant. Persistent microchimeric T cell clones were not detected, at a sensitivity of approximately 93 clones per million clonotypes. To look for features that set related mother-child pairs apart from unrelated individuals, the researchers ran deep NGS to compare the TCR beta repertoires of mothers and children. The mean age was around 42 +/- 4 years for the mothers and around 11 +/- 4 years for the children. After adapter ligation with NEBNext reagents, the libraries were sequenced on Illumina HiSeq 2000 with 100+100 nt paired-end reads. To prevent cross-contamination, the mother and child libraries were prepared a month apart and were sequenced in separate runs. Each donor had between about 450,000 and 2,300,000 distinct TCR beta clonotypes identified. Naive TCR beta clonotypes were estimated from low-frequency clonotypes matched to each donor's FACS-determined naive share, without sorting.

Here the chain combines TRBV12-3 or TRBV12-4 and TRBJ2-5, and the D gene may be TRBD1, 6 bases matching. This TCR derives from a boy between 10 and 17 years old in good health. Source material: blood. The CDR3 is CASSFRGRNQETQYF. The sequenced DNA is TGTGCCAGCAGTTTCAGGGGACGGAACCAAGAGACCCAGTACTTC.